This passage covers 3 T cell receptor beta chains from one sample sequenced in a study of T-cell memory formation after mild COVID-19. TCRdb independently ran MiXCR on the 5' RACE reads; one entry per CDR3 protein. The repertoire consists of hundreds of thousands of distinct CDR3 sequences, with roughly 17% occurring once and the leading ten covering 22%. The source material was PBMCs or a T cell subset sorted from them (not recorded which). Receptors originate from a young man who had mild COVID-19 (a few samples of this study predate the infection). Cell type and time point are not known.

The chain links TRBV12-3 or TRBV12-4 to TRBJ2-3, with D perhaps TRBD1 or TRBD2 (5 bases each). V gave up 5 bases and J gave up 0 bases, with 9 bases separating them. The CDR3 has 14 amino acids. CDR3 DNA sequence: TGTGCCAGCAGTGGGACGGTTAGCACAGATACGCAGTATTTT. Residues: CASSGTVSTDTQYF.

The chain has TRBV5-1 and TRBJ1-1; 7 nucleotides agree with TRBD1. The germline V gene encodes CDR1 SGHRS and CDR2 YFSETQ. V trimming: 3 bases; J trimming: 4 bases; junction bases outside the gene matches: 9. The CDR3 totals 15 residues. Here the CDR3 reads CASSWGRAGGTEAFF. CDR3 DNA sequence: TGCGCCAGCAGCTGGGGTCGGGCAGGGGGCACTGAAGCTTTCTTT.

The chain combines TRBV7-2 with TRBJ2-3; a weak D match, TRBD2 (6 bases). The CDR3 runs to 14 residues. V gave up 6 bases and J gave up 1 base, with 11 bases separating them. Looked up from germline, CDR1 is SGHTA and CDR2 is FQGNSA. CDR3 coding DNA: TGTGCCAGCAGAGCCGGGACTGGCACAGATACGCAGTATTTT. It translates to CASRAGTGTDTQYF.